The 30 T cell receptor beta chains below come from one sample, sequenced in a study of blood T cells in healthy people across ages. Next came a second PCR, run for roughly 7 to 12 cycles, which used a sample-barcoded 5' primer along with a J-beta primer mix. MiXCR, applied by TCRdb to the 5' RACE reads, yields one record per CDR3 protein. The sample holds 650,000 to 900,000 distinct CDR3 sequences; under 80% are singletons and the top ten take about a quarter. The sequencing sample was made of blood. The receptors shown here come from a man aged 25-45 years in good health.

This clonotype was observed a handful of times. The genes are TRBV6-2 or TRBV6-3 and TRBJ1-5; no clear D. The CDR3 spans 15 residues. Per the germline V gene, CDR1 is MNHEY and CDR2 is SVGEGT. Trimming pared 5 bases from V and 4 bases from J, leaving 15 bases between. Here the CDR3 DNA reads TGTGCCAGCAGTCCAATATCGACCGCGAATCAGCCCCAGCATTTT. It encodes CASSPISTANQPQHF.

The chain links TRBV25-1 to TRBJ1-1; a weak D match, TRBD1 (5 bases). This CDR3 has 14 residues. Germline V gives CDR1 MGHDK, CDR2 SYGVNS. V lost 6 bases, J lost 7 bases, and 18 bases lay in between. This chain's CDR3 is CASSRDQRSGEAFF. The CDR3 bases are TGTGCCAGCAGCCGGGACCAACGTTCCGGTGAAGCTTTCTTT.

This clonotype was seen ten or more times. This chain links TRBV29-1 with TRBJ2-7; the match to TRBD1 covers 10 bases. The CDR3 is made up of 12 amino acids. Germline CDR1 reads SQVTM; CDR2 reads ANQGSEA. The V segment lost 4 bases and the J segment 7 bases; nucleotides outside the gene matches: 4. The DNA for the CDR3 is TGCAGCGTTGGTGACAGGGGGCAAGAGCAGTACTTC. Protein: CSVGDRGQEQYF.

Here the CDR3 reads CSVEGRLGGREQFF. CDR3 DNA: TGCAGCGTTGAAGGACGTCTGGGGGGCAGGGAGCAGTTCTTC. The rearrangement uses TRBV29-1 and TRBJ2-1; D is perhaps TRBD1 or TRBD2 (6 bases each). Germline CDR1 SQVTM, CDR2 ANQGSEA. The germline V and J ends were trimmed by 1 base and 10 bases, with 17 bases remaining between them. The CDR3 covers 14 residues.

In this sample, this clonotype turned up once. The rearrangement links TRBV9 to TRBJ2-3; no firm D call. CDR1 and CDR2 (germline): SGDLS, YYNGEE. V shed 0 bases and J shed 4 bases, with 9 bases lying between them. The CDR3 spans 14 residues. Here the CDR3 reads CASSVEVWADTQYF. In nucleotides, the CDR3 is TGTGCCAGCAGCGTAGAGGTCTGGGCAGATACGCAGTATTTT.

V and J are TRBV20-1 and TRBJ1-6; 10 bases map to TRBD1. Germline V gene data show CDR1 as DFQATT and CDR2 as SNEGSKA (reference sequence). The trim removed 1 base at V and 8 bases at J, leaving 14 bases unmatched. The CDR3 is made up of 18 amino acids. Here the CDR3 reads CSARAMTGGDGADSPLHF. The CDR3 region has the DNA TGCAGTGCTAGAGCGATGACAGGGGGCGACGGTGCCGATTCACCCCTCCACTTT.

The V call is TRBV6-6, the J call TRBJ2-3; perhaps TRBD1 as D (6 bases). The CDR3 spans 15 residues. V was shortened by 5 bases and J by 8 bases, with 20 bases between the two germline ends. Germline values: CDR1 MNHNY, CDR2 SVGAGI (reference sequence). CDR3 in DNA: TGTGCCAGCAGTCTAATCGACAGGTCGGGGAGTACGCAGTATTTT. This translates into CASSLIDRSGSTQYF.

In this sample, this clonotype turned up many times. This chain uses TRBV5-1 with TRBJ2-7, with D tentatively TRBD1 (6 bases). CDR1 is SGHRS and CDR2 is YFSETQ in the germline V gene. Trimming stripped 2 bases from V and 3 bases from J, with 12 bases between. This CDR3 is built from 14 residues. The CDR3 DNA is TGCGCCAGCAGCTTCCCGGGACACATCTACGAGCAGTACTTC. This gives the protein CASSFPGHIYEQYF.

The V call is TRBV20-1, the J call TRBJ2-5; possibly TRBD1 or TRBD2 for D (5 bases each). The CDR3 length is 13 residues. Trimming removed 4 bases from V and 5 bases from J, with 14 bases in between. Per the germline V gene, CDR1 is DFQATT and CDR2 is SNEGSKA (reference sequence). CDR3 protein: CSATGPRGETQYF. CDR3 bases: TGCAGTGCTACGGGACCTCGAGGGGAGACCCAGTACTTC.

Only one count was recorded for this clonotype. The chain links TRBV6-2 or TRBV6-3 to TRBJ2-1, with D unresolved. The germline gives CDR1 MNHEY, CDR2 SVGEGT. Between the trimmed V and J ends, which lost 6 bases and 0 bases, there was a span of 12 bases. The CDR3 runs to 15 residues. The CDR3 coding sequence is TGTGCCAGCAGCGCAGACTCGGACTCCTACAATGAGCAGTTCTTC. Its protein product is CASSADSDSYNEQFF.

The genes are TRBV10-3 and TRBJ1-4; maybe TRBD1 (6 bases). This CDR3 contains 21 residues. V lost 3 bases and J lost 5, with 31 bases in between. Germline CDR1 ENHRY, CDR2 SYGVKD. CDR3 in amino acids: CAISDMFEREKRDRRNEKLFF. As DNA, the CDR3 is TGTGCCATCAGTGATATGTTTGAGCGGGAAAAAAGAGACAGGAGAAATGAAAAACTGTTTTTT.

The chain recombines TRBV27 with TRBJ2-1; 11 bases match TRBD2. The V and J ends lost 10 bases and 6 bases, in that order; junction bases with no gene match: 14. Germline loops: CDR1 MNHEY, CDR2 SMNVEV (reference sequence). The CDR3 contains 16 residues. CDR3 amino acids: CATEGLAGESGNEQFF. DNA of the CDR3: TGTGCCACCGAAGGACTAGCGGGCGAATCTGGCAATGAGCAGTTCTTC.

Only a few counts were recorded for this clonotype. The V call is TRBV7-2, the J call TRBJ2-1; 10 bases are a match to TRBD2. CDR3 length: 15 amino acids. Germline-derived CDR1 and CDR2 are SGHTA and FQGNSA. Trimming at V came to 4 bases and at J to 7 bases, leaving 7 bases not matched to a gene. The CDR3 DNA reads as TGTGCCAGCAGCTCCAAAGCGGGGGGGCCAAATGAGCAGTTCTTC. Amino acids: CASSSKAGGPNEQFF. Using reference TRBV7-2 and TRBJ2-1 for the parts outside the CDR3, the full variable domain is GAGVSQSPSNKVTEKGKDVELRCDPISGHTALYWYRQSLGQGLEFLIYFQGNSAPDKSGLPSDRFSAERTGGSVSTLTIQRTQQEDSAVYLCASSSKAGGPNEQFFGPGTRLTVL.

This clonotype was observed a few times. V and J are TRBV4-3 and TRBJ2-2; D remains unclear. The CDR3 length is 15 residues. V lost 1 base and J 3 bases, leaving 9 bases between the germline ends. Germline-derived CDR1 and CDR2 are LGHNA and YSLEER. The CDR3 DNA reads TGCGCCAGCAGCCAAGGGCTCGGTCACACCGGGGAGCTGTTTTTT. Amino acid sequence: CASSQGLGHTGELFF.

This clonotype was observed a few times. The rearrangement uses TRBV6-2 or TRBV6-3 and TRBJ2-6, with D tentatively TRBD1 (5 bases). With 8 bases removed from V and 2 bases from J, the gap between germline ends came to 10 bases. CDR1 is MNHEY, CDR2 SVGEGT, per germline. The CDR3 totals 14 residues. CDR3 nucleotide sequence: TGTGCCAGCCATCAGGGTGCTGGGGCCAACGTCCTGACTTTC. Protein sequence: CASHQGAGANVLTF.

This rearrangement joins TRBV15 to TRBJ2-1; 8 nucleotides agree with TRBD1. Unmatched junction bases numbered 5, after V lost 8 bases and J lost 8 bases. The CDR3 extends over 12 amino acids. Germline CDR1 is LNHNV and CDR2 is YYDKDF (reference sequence). This CDR3 reads CATAQGAHEQFF. CDR3 DNA sequence: TGTGCCACCGCTCAGGGGGCCCATGAGCAGTTCTTC.

The chain is built from TRBV9 and TRBJ2-7; D unclear. In germline, CDR1 is SGDLS, CDR2 YYNGEE. The CDR3 length is 13 residues. V shed 0 bases and J shed 3 bases, with 7 bases lying between them. CDR3 in DNA: TGTGCCAGCAGCGTAGGGGCAGGCTACGAGCAGTACTTC. It encodes CASSVGAGYEQYF. The full variable domain, completed using reference TRBV9 and TRBJ2-7, is DSGVTQTPKHLITATGQRVTLRCSPRSGDLSVYWYQQSLDQGLQFLIQYYNGEERAKGNILERFSAQQFPDLHSELNLSSLELGDSALYFCASSVGAGYEQYFGPGTRLTVT.

The J gene is TRBJ1-2, the V gene TRBV6-5; 8 bases align to TRBD1. Unmatched junction bases numbered 4, after V lost 5 bases and J lost 2 bases. CDR1 and CDR2 (germline): MNHEY, SVGAGI. The length of the CDR3 is 14 residues. CDR3 DNA sequence: TGTGCCAGCAGTACGAGACAGGGGAACTATGGCTACACCTTC. This codes for CASSTRQGNYGYTF.

The chain links TRBV6-2 or TRBV6-3 to TRBJ2-1; D tentatively fits TRBD1 or TRBD2 (6 bases each). V lost 5 bases, J lost 9 bases, and 14 bases lay in between. Germline values: CDR1 MNHEY, CDR2 SVGEGT. The length of the CDR3 is 13 residues. CDR3 protein: CASSRGLRIEQFF. The CDR3 nucleotides read TGTGCCAGCAGTCGGGGGCTGCGTATTGAGCAGTTCTTC.

Worth noting for this clonotype: At one boundary the junction diverges from the germline segment, which might be a read error. The J gene is TRBJ2-5, the V gene TRBV18; D remains ambiguous. Germline V lookup: CDR1 KGHSH, CDR2 LQKENI. The CDR3 contains 13 residues. The CDR3 spells CASPPPTRETQYF. Here the CDR3 DNA reads TGTGCCAGCCCACCACCGACGAGGGAGACCCAGTACTTC.

The rearrangement uses TRBV9 and TRBJ2-3, with 8 positions matching TRBD2. After removal of 0 bases from V and 3 bases from J, the junction contained 6 bases not matched to a gene. Per the germline V gene, CDR1 is SGDLS and CDR2 is YYNGEE. The CDR3 loop spans 16 amino acids. The CDR3 sequence: CASSVGYGGATDTQYF. The CDR3 DNA sequence: TGTGCCAGCAGCGTAGGCTACGGGGGGGCGACAGATACGCAGTATTTT.

The genes are TRBV6-2 or TRBV6-3 and TRBJ2-7, with D perhaps given as TRBD1 or TRBD2 (6 bases each). Trimming took 7 bases from V and 4 from J, leaving 20 bases between them. Germline CDR1 MNHEY, CDR2 SVGEGT. This CDR3 has 15 residues. The CDR3 reads CASNQHGGQSYEQYF. The CDR3 region has the DNA TGTGCCAGCAACCAACACGGGGGCCAATCTTACGAGCAGTACTTC.

The chain is built from TRBV6-5 and TRBJ2-4; tentative D call: TRBD1 (6 bases). There are 15 residues in the CDR3. Germline CDR1 and CDR2: MNHEY and SVGAGI. The V and J ends lost 6 bases and 7 bases respectively, with 19 bases between them. The CDR3 reads CASRGDGGADNIQYF. The DNA of the CDR3 is TGTGCCAGCAGGGGGGATGGGGGCGCAGACAACATTCAGTACTTC.

The J gene is TRBJ1-1, the V gene TRBV29-1; 7 bases align to TRBD1. This CDR3 region has 13 residues. The germline V gene has CDR1 SQVTM and CDR2 ANQGSEA. The ends lost 6 bases at V and 7 bases at J; junction bases unmatched: 11. The CDR3: CSVRPGQRFEAFF. DNA of the CDR3: TGCAGCGTACGCCCGGGACAGAGGTTTGAAGCTTTCTTT.

The gene calls are TRBV5-1 and TRBJ1-1; 8 positions agree with TRBD1. V gave up 2 bases and J gave up 5 bases; unmatched junction bases: 11. The CDR3 is made up of 16 amino acids. Germline-derived CDR1 and CDR2 are SGHRS and YFSETQ. CDR3 loop: CASSFQSGGAGTEAFF. In DNA, the CDR3 is TGCGCCAGCAGCTTTCAATCAGGGGGCGCAGGAACTGAAGCTTTCTTT.

This chain joins TRBV3-1 and TRBJ2-4, with 7 bases aligning to TRBD2. The J segment lost 7 bases and the V segment lost 0 bases, leaving 3 bases of the junction unmatched. The CDR3 loop spans 14 amino acids. CDR1 and CDR2 from the germline V gene are LGHDT and YNNKEL (reference sequence). The DNA for the CDR3 is TGTGCCAGCAGCCAAGATCCAGCGGGGAACATTCAGTACTTC. This gives the protein CASSQDPAGNIQYF.

The chain couples TRBV9 to TRBJ2-4, with D unclear. Trimming removed 0 bases at V and 1 base at J, with 14 bases between. Germline assignment: CDR1 SGDLS and CDR2 YYNGEE. The CDR3 runs 17 residues. This chain's CDR3 is CASSVGGPVSAKNIQYF. The CDR3 region has the DNA TGTGCCAGCAGCGTAGGCGGACCCGTCTCGGCCAAAAACATTCAGTACTTC.

This chain uses TRBV12-3 or TRBV12-4 with TRBJ2-3, with D perhaps TRBD2 (6 bases). The CDR3 runs 14 residues. V lost 4 bases and J 5 bases, leaving 13 bases between the germline ends. The DNA for the CDR3 is TGTGCCAGCAGTTCGGAGGGGATGGTAGATACGCAGTATTTT. It is translated as CASSSEGMVDTQYF.

The V and J genes are TRBV4-3 and TRBJ2-3; possibly TRBD2 for D (5 bases). Germline CDR1 reads LGHNA; CDR2 reads YSLEER. CDR3 length equals 18 residues. Trimming stripped 0 bases from V and 6 bases from J, with 22 bases between. DNA of the CDR3: TGCGCCAGCAGCCAAGAAGTACGGGGATTACGCCGAGGGGATACGCAGTATTTT. Protein product: CASSQEVRGLRRGDTQYF.

The J gene is TRBJ2-4, the V gene TRBV6-6; 8 bases are a match to TRBD1. CDR1 MNHNY and CDR2 SVGAGI come from the germline V gene (reference sequence). V trimming: 7 bases; J trimming: 0 bases; junction bases outside the gene matches: 8. This CDR3 has 16 residues. CDR3: CASTKGTGLAKNIQYF. The CDR3, as DNA: TGTGCCAGCACCAAAGGGACAGGACTAGCCAAAAACATTCAGTACTTC.